This entry lists 24 T cell receptor beta chains sequenced from one sample in a study of CD8+CD57+ T cells in acquired aplastic anemia listed by TCRdb under 2018. Reads for this sample came from an Illumina HiSeq 2000. Profiling of TCR beta VDJ combinations and CDR3 sequences used genomic DNA as the template. TCRdb reran the public reads through fastp at Q25 and MiXCR, keeping productive beta chains. Each CDR3 protein appears once, grouped with its most common genes and DNA. Across this sample there are 250,000 to 350,000 distinct CDR3 sequences, with 45% to 65% seen only once. The top ten hold 7.5% to 9% of the sample. The sequencing input was sorted CD4+, CD8+, or CD8+CD57+ T cells (not recorded which) from PBMCs. These receptors were obtained from a human donor with severe aplastic anemia or a healthy control (not recorded which).

CDR3: CSARDGIYNSPLHF. The CDR3 region has the DNA TGCAGTGCTAGAGATGGGATCTATAATTCACCCCTCCACTTT. V is TRBV20-1 and J is TRBJ1-6, with no clear D. The CDR3 covers 14 residues. Germline loops: CDR1 DFQATT, CDR2 SNEGSKA (reference sequence). V lost 0 bases, J lost 3 bases, and 6 bases lay in between.

CDR3 in DNA: TGTGCCAGCTCAGAAAGGACAGGGGGCGCGTCCCCAGATACGCAGTATTTT. It codes for CASSERTGGASPDTQYF. The chain recombines TRBV18 with TRBJ2-3, with 11 bases identical to TRBD1. The CDR3 is 17 residues long. Germline assignment: CDR1 KGHSH and CDR2 LQKENI. After removal of 5 bases from V and 4 bases from J, the junction contained 11 bases not matched to a gene.

The table lists this clonotype with a few counts. The chain is built from TRBV5-1 and TRBJ2-7; D ambiguous. Germline V gene lookup returns CDR1 SGHRS and CDR2 YFSETQ. The CDR3 totals 17 residues. V was shortened by 3 bases and J by 3 bases, with 22 bases between the two germline ends. This CDR3 is CASSSSQDQNEHYEQYF. The CDR3 nucleotides are TGCGCCAGCAGCTCCTCCCAAGACCAAAACGAACACTACGAGCAGTACTTC.

This clonotype has at least ten counts. The chain has TRBV14 and TRBJ2-1, with 13 bases aligning to TRBD2. The CDR3 runs 18 residues. With 0 bases clipped from V and 9 bases from J, the junction kept 11 bases outside the gene matches. In germline, CDR1 is SGHDN, CDR2 FVKESK. In DNA form, the CDR3 reads TGTGCCAGCAGCCAAGAGTTCGGGACTAGCGGGGACTATATTGAGCAGTTCTTC. It specifies CASSQEFGTSGDYIEQFF. The variable domain in full, with the rest retrieved from reference TRBV14 and TRBJ2-1, is EAGVTQFPSHSVIEKGQTVTLRCDPISGHDNLYWYRRVMGKEIKFLLHFVKESKQDESGMPNNRFLAERTGGTYSTLKVQPAELEDSGVYFCASSQEFGTSGDYIEQFFGPGTRLTVL.

This clonotype occurred a few times. The V and J genes are TRBV9 and TRBJ2-7; D unclear. CDR3 size: 15 residues. V gave up 0 bases and J gave up 0 bases, with 10 bases separating them. From germline, CDR1 is SGDLS and CDR2 YYNGEE. CDR3 sequence: CASSVGEKSSYEQYF. CDR3 in DNA: TGTGCCAGCAGCGTAGGCGAAAAAAGCTCCTACGAGCAGTACTTC.

The sample holds a few counts of this clonotype. The CDR3 sequence: CASSLGVGGDQPQHF. CDR3 bases: TGTGCCAGCAGCCTAGGGGTCGGTGGGGATCAGCCCCAGCATTTT. The V call is TRBV18, the J call TRBJ1-5; D may be TRBD1 (5 bases). Between the trimmed V and J ends, which lost 8 bases and 5 bases, there was a span of 19 bases. The CDR3 runs to 15 residues. The germline gives CDR1 KGHSH, CDR2 LQKENI.

The genes are TRBV7-9 and TRBJ1-1; D is ambiguous. This CDR3 has 15 amino acids. Per germline, CDR1 SEHNR and CDR2 FQNEAQ (reference sequence). With 0 bases removed from V and 2 bases from J, the gap between germline ends came to 10 bases. This chain's CDR3 is CASSLAAGANTEAFF. The CDR3 nucleotides are TGTGCCAGCAGCTTAGCGGCAGGTGCTAACACTGAAGCTTTCTTT.

This clonotype was counted ten times or more. The rearrangement joins TRBV20-1 to TRBJ1-2; TRBD1 matches at 10 bases. V gave up 3 bases and J gave up 6 bases; unmatched junction bases: 1. The CDR3 has 12 amino acids. CDR1 is DFQATT, CDR2 SNEGSKA, per germline (reference sequence). CDR3 in DNA: TGCAGTGCTAGGGGGACAGGGGATGGCTACACCTTC. Amino acids: CSARGTGDGYTF.

This clonotype was detected a few times. The chain is built from TRBV5-1 and TRBJ2-7; D might be TRBD1 (7 bases). Germline CDR1 reads SGHRS; CDR2 reads YFSETQ. The V gene lost 5 bases and the J gene lost 6 bases, with 12 bases spanning the gap. This CDR3 comprises 12 residues. The CDR3 sequence: CASSSQGGEQYF. DNA of the CDR3: TGCGCCAGCAGTTCTCAGGGGGGCGAGCAGTACTTC. The full variable domain, completed using reference TRBV5-1 and TRBJ2-7, is KAGVTQTPRYLIKTRGQQVTLSCSPISGHRSVSWYQQTPGQGLQFLFEYFSETQRNKGNFPGRFSGRQFSNSRSEMNVSTLELGDSALYLCASSSQGGEQYFGPGTRLTVT.

This clonotype was seen at least ten times. V gene TRBV11-1 combines with J gene TRBJ1-5; the D is unclear. The germline gives CDR1 SGHAT, CDR2 FQDESV (reference sequence). Trimming left V 2 bases short and J 0 bases short, with 14 bases between. The CDR3 sequence is 17 residues long. CDR3 loop: CASSLPHGETSNQPQHF. Written as DNA, the CDR3 is TGTGCCAGCAGCTTACCCCACGGAGAAACTAGCAATCAGCCCCAGCATTTT.

The chain links TRBV7-6 to TRBJ2-1; tentatively, D is TRBD2 (7 bases). CDR3 length: 13 amino acids. Germline-derived CDR1 and CDR2 are SGHVS and FNYEAQ. Trimming cost V 7 bases and J 5 bases, with 12 bases left between them. The DNA for the CDR3 is TGTGCCAGCAACGAAGGGGGGGACAATGAGCAGTTCTTC. It specifies CASNEGGDNEQFF.

This clonotype has more than one count but fewer than ten. V gene TRBV2 combines with J gene TRBJ2-7, with TRBD1 as a possible D gene (6 bases). This CDR3 is 13 amino acids long. The germline CDR1 and CDR2 sequences are SNHLY and FYNNEI. Deletions cut 4 bases from V and 6 bases from J, with 13 bases between. The CDR3 nucleotides are TGTGCCAGCAGTGGAGGGGGTGGAGGCGAGCAGTACTTC. It is translated as CASSGGGGGEQYF. Supplemented by reference TRBV2 and TRBJ2-7, the full variable domain reads EPEVTQTPSHQVTQMGQEVILRCVPISNHLYFYWYRQILGQKVEFLVSFYNNEISEKSEIFDDQFSVERPDGSNFTLKIRSTKLEDSAMYFCASSGGGGGEQYFGPGTRLTVT.

This clonotype was recorded many times. The CDR3 nucleotides read TGTGCCAGCAGCTTACAGAAGGGTCAGCCCCAGCATTTT. Residues: CASSLQKGQPQHF. The rearrangement links TRBV7-8 to TRBJ1-5; D unclear. CDR3 length equals 13 residues. V lost 2 bases and J 6 bases, leaving 8 bases between the germline ends. Germline assignment: CDR1 SGHVS and CDR2 FQNEAQ.

J is TRBJ1-5 and V is TRBV19; 9 nucleotides match TRBD1. There are 14 residues in the CDR3. V shed 5 bases, J shed 1 base, and the junction held 0 bases outside the gene matches. Germline V gene sequence: CDR1 LNHDA, CDR2 SQIVND (reference sequence). CDR3 sequence reads: CASSGTGSNQPQHF. CDR3 sequence (DNA): TGTGCCAGTAGTGGGACAGGGAGCAATCAGCCCCAGCATTTT.

V gene TRBV7-2 combines with J gene TRBJ2-7; D is perhaps TRBD1 (6 bases). The germline V gene has CDR1 SGHTA and CDR2 FQGNSA. The ends were cut back, 9 bases at V and 0 bases at J, with 9 bases in the middle. This CDR3 has 12 residues. The CDR3 nucleotides read TGTGCCAGAGACAGGAGCTCCTACGAGCAGTACTTC. Amino acids: CARDRSSYEQYF.

This rearrangement joins TRBV7-9 to TRBJ1-3; 8 nucleotides line up with TRBD1. This CDR3 contains 14 residues. Trimming took 7 bases from V and 0 from J; bases not matched to a gene: 2. Germline loops: CDR1 SEHNR, CDR2 FQNEAQ (reference sequence). CDR3 in DNA: TGTGCCAGCACCGACAGGGGCTCTGGAAACACCATATATTTT. Its translation: CASTDRGSGNTIYF. Together with reference TRBV7-9 and TRBJ1-3, the CDR3 gives the full variable domain: DTGVSQNPRHKITKRGQNVTFRCDPISEHNRLYWYRQTLGQGPEFLTYFQNEAQLEKSRLLSDRFSAERPKGSFSTLEIQRTEQGDSAMYLCASTDRGSGNTIYFGEGSWLTVV.

The genes are TRBV7-2 and TRBJ2-5; tentatively, D is TRBD1 or TRBD2 (6 bases each). This CDR3 has 16 amino acids. Germline CDR1 SGHTA, CDR2 FQGNSA. V dropped 0 bases and J dropped 5 bases, with 16 bases sitting between them. The CDR3 reads CASSLALLRGGETQYF. Written as DNA, the CDR3 is TGTGCCAGCAGCTTAGCGCTGCTCCGAGGGGGGGAGACCCAGTACTTC.

The V gene is TRBV6-5, the J gene TRBJ2-7; D might be TRBD1 or TRBD2, each matching 6 bases. Germline V gives CDR1 MNHEY, CDR2 SVGAGI. V gave up 9 bases and J gave up 0 bases, with 9 bases separating them. This CDR3 has 12 amino acids. The CDR3 loop is CASRGASYEQYF. CDR3 sequence (DNA): TGTGCCAGTAGGGGGGCCTCCTACGAGCAGTACTTC.

The V and J genes are TRBV7-2 and TRBJ2-3; 13 bases match TRBD2. The length of the CDR3 is 18 residues. V lost 1 base and J lost 2; bases outside the gene matches: 6. Germline loops: CDR1 SGHTA, CDR2 FQGNSA. The CDR3 spells CASSLVRTSGGHTDTQYF. The CDR3 coding sequence is TGTGCCAGCAGCTTAGTTAGGACTAGCGGGGGCCACACAGATACGCAGTATTTT.

J is TRBJ1-2 and V is TRBV24-1, with D tentatively TRBD1 (6 bases). Germline loops: CDR1 KGHDR, CDR2 SFDVKD. The CDR3 is 14 amino acids. The V end was cut by 3 bases, the J end by 2 bases, with 9 bases between. Here the CDR3 reads CATSDTGRNYGYTF. CDR3 nucleotide sequence: TGTGCCACCAGTGATACAGGGAGGAACTATGGCTACACCTTC.

This clonotype was recorded at least ten times. The chain employs TRBV6-5 and TRBJ2-7, with 8 bases aligning to TRBD1. The CDR3 consists of 14 residues. The ends lost 7 bases at V and 5 bases at J; junction bases unmatched: 10. Germline assignment: CDR1 MNHEY and CDR2 SVGAGI. The DNA for the CDR3 is TGTGCCAGCACCACCGGACAGGGATCCAACGAGCAGTACTTC. Residues: CASTTGQGSNEQYF.

V and J are TRBV19 and TRBJ1-1, with D perhaps TRBD1 (5 bases). CDR3 length: 17 residues. Trimming removed 9 bases from V and 1 base from J, with 24 bases in between. The germline gives CDR1 LNHDA, CDR2 SQIVND (reference sequence). CDR3 nucleotide sequence: TGTGCCAGCCTCTCCACCAGATGGGACGTAGGGAACACTGAAGCTTTCTTT. It yields the protein CASLSTRWDVGNTEAFF.

This clonotype has a count of ten or more. V and J are TRBV7-2 and TRBJ1-1, with D tentatively TRBD1 (5 bases). The length of the CDR3 is 14 residues. Germline loops: CDR1 SGHTA, CDR2 FQGNSA. Trimming pared 2 bases from V and 5 bases from J, leaving 12 bases between. DNA for the CDR3: TGTGCCAGCAGCTTACAGGGATTGGGGACTGAAGCTTTCTTT. Translating it yields CASSLQGLGTEAFF. The whole variable domain, remainder taken from reference TRBV7-2 and TRBJ1-1, is GAGVSQSPSNKVTEKGKDVELRCDPISGHTALYWYRQSLGQGLEFLIYFQGNSAPDKSGLPSDRFSAERTGGSVSTLTIQRTQQEDSAVYLCASSLQGLGTEAFFGQGTRLTVV.

The chain employs TRBV24-1 and TRBJ1-2, with D possibly matching TRBD1 (6 bases). CDR3 length equals 14 residues. Germline values: CDR1 KGHDR, CDR2 SFDVKD. V was trimmed by 4 bases and J by 6 bases, leaving 14 bases between them. CDR3 loop: CATSDPFDRHGYTF. CDR3 coding DNA: TGTGCCACCAGTGACCCCTTCGACAGGCATGGCTACACCTTC.